The clone carrying this T cell receptor beta chain was observed many times. The sample is drawn from a study of human T cells and chemical hapten exposure. CDR1 is DFQATT, CDR2 SNEGSKA, per germline (reference sequence). J was trimmed by 9 bases and V by 8 bases; bases with no gene match: 5. The CDR3 totals 11 residues. Time point meaning: patch test 3, about 24 weeks after DPC sensitization. As to treatment: therapeutic diphenylcyclopropenone sensitization with weekly scalp DPC. In every case, blood was obtained before the patch test was applied. TCRdb re-derived calls from the RACE reads in MiXCR, one entry per CDR3 protein. The table records some 79,000 distinct CDR3 sequences, 10% to 14% of them present only once.

The V and J genes are TRBV20-1 and TRBJ2-1; 9 bases agree with TRBD2. The source of this sequence is a woman aged 50 to 65 with alopecia areata. Some clones in this sample may be carry-over from other donors' samples. The input for sequencing was whole blood, taken in connection with sensitization to the hapten diphenylcyclopropenone (DPC). The CDR3 sequence is CSLAGLGEQFF. Here the CDR3 DNA reads TGCAGTCTAGCGGGACTGGGTGAGCAGTTCTTC.